This T cell receptor beta chain was sequenced during a study of cytomegalovirus exposure and HLA in healthy donors. General study points: Confirmation was obtained in vitro that three CMV-associated chains are specific for CMV antigens. The availability of immune exposure information extended only to CMV serostatus.

Note on this clone: Antigen unknown.

The PCR used 60 Vbeta and 13 Jbeta primers. Measured with immunoSEQ multiplex PCR; TCRdb has only the in-frame clones, and not every one. The repertoire holds about 140,000 clones, with 61% as singletons. Source material: PBMCs. The clonotype originates from a male donor in good health and CMV-seronegative.

The CDR3 loop reads CASSPHDKTIGYTF. The CDR3 bases are TGTGCCAGCAGTCCCCACGACAAGACGATTGGCTACACCTTC. The rearrangement joins TRBV6-5 to TRBJ1-2; D is uncertain. V lost 5 bases, J lost 7 bases, and 17 bases lay in between. This CDR3 has 14 amino acids. Germline V gene sequence: CDR1 MNHEY, CDR2 SVGAGI.